This T cell receptor beta chain was profiled in a study of OX40 agonist ivuxolimab in advanced cancers. About the investigation overall: Ivuxolimab was a fully human IgG2 agonistic monoclonal antibody targeting the costimulatory receptor OX40 (CD134). The purpose of peripheral TCRbeta sequencing was to test whether ivuxolimab changed TCR sequence diversity and led to clonal T-cell expansion. Intravenous ivuxolimab was administered to patients every 2 weeks at six dose levels: 0.01, 0.1, 0.3, 1.5, 3 and 10 mg/kg. The paper describes the monotherapy dose-escalation part (N of about 57 patients) of the phase I trial of ivuxolimab. Among the roughly 50 dose-escalation patients, about 20 had hepatocellular carcinoma, roughly 15 melanoma, 9 renal cell carcinoma and 9 head and neck cancer. In the dose-escalation cohort, approximately 83% of patients were male, and the mean age was 60 years with a range of roughly 20 to 80. Partial responses occurred in three dose-escalation patients, of whom one had hepatocellular carcinoma and two had cutaneous melanoma. Patients were allowed to have had prior anti-PD-1, anti-PD-L1 or anti-CTLA-4 therapy, and around two fifths of the dose-escalation patients had been treated with checkpoint inhibitors. Findings and caveats that apply to the study as a whole: After ivuxolimab, expanded clones were on average more numerous among CD8+ T cells than among CD4+ T cells. Low levels of normalized T-cell clonal expansion were also seen in some nonresponding patients. At doses from 0.1 to 3.0 mg/kg, clonal expansion was seen in both CD4+ and CD8+ blood T cells between baseline and week 6. Antigen specificity was not determined for the clonally expanded peripheral T cells. In partial responders in the 0.1-3.0 mg/kg groups, normalized peripheral clonal expansion was found to be among the lowest, especially among CD8+ T cells.

The trial excluded patients who had a history of autoimmune disease or were on systemic immunosuppression. Peripheral blood for TCR sequencing was collected from all dose cohorts at baseline, on cycle 4 day 1, and on cycle 7 day 1. Samples came from an open-label, multicenter, first-in-human phase I dose-escalation trial of ivuxolimab. Adults with locally advanced or metastatic head and neck squamous cell, hepatocellular, melanoma or renal cell carcinoma were enrolled in the trial. CD4+ and CD8+ T cells were sorted separately from peripheral blood before TCR sequencing. For sequencing of the TCRbeta CDR3 region, genomic DNA was extracted from the sorted cells. The immunoSEQ Assay was used to sequence the TCRbeta CDR3 regions. TCRdb obtained this table from immuneACCESS and retained in-frame rearrangements with V and J assigned. These tables miss some clones; where compared with another copy, unresolved V genes account for less than half of the shortfall, and the remainder is unexplained. Here the sample has about 50,000 clones; roughly nine tenths occur a single time. The biggest ten clones account for roughly 5.7% of the sample.

With regard to this clone: It has no known antigen specificity. No base qualities exist here, and no much larger clone lies one base off it.

The receptor was isolated from an adult with an advanced solid tumor such as melanoma, head and neck, liver or kidney cancer. Sequenced material: CD4+ or CD8+ T cells sorted from blood, taken in a trial of the OX40 agonist ivuxolimab.

The CDR3 here reads CASSQVIRAAYNSPLHF. The nucleotide sequence is given as TGCGCCAGCAGCCAAGTTATCCGGGCGGCCTATAATTCACCCCTCCACTTT. Rearrangement joined TRBV4-1 to TRBJ1-6; no D gene can be assigned with confidence. Deletion took 1 base off V and 2 bases off J, with a span of 12 bases between the germline ends. The germline V gene specifies MGHRA as CDR1 and YSYEKL as CDR2. Counted from cysteine to phenylalanine, this CDR3 has 17 amino acids. Of the read, only the CDR3 DNA is kept; its 51 bases are in frame from base 1.